This note documents a single TCR beta chain sequence. Its binding antigen is unknown. No base quality values were provided; no much bigger clone lies one nucleotide off. V loses 3 bases, J loses 3 bases, and the germline ends lie 10 bases apart. The CDR3, from cysteine to phenylalanine, totals 13 residues. Only the CDR3 portion is preserved as DNA: 39 bases, with reading frame beginning at the first base. Looking up the germline V gene yields CDR1 SGHRS and CDR2 YFSETQ. The source of the sample is a study of T cell responses to AZD1222 COVID-19 vaccine (dated by TCRdb to the early 2020s). A note on the overall study: AZD1222 recipients whose second dose came at about 4 weeks and those whose second dose came at about 12 weeks were combined into one group, since spike-specific TCR depth and breadth did not differ between the two schedules. Trial participants were enrolled into age subgroups of 18-55, 56-69 and 70-plus years, which contained around 150, 29 and 61 TCR-sequenced participants, respectively. A total of approximately 240 trial participants underwent TCR sequencing, of whom roughly 210 had received two doses of AZD1222 and some 25 had received two doses of the MenACWY control vaccine. Broad study findings and their caveats: After two AZD1222 doses, spike-specific TCR breadth and depth were significantly higher than at day 0 and than in MenACWY recipients. Reportedly, almost half of the unique spike-specific TCRs recognized epitopes lying outside the regions that are mutated in the B.1.351 and B.1.1.7 variants. Because no samples from the day 14 peak response were available, repertoires could be characterized only after the peak T cell response. In the small 56-69-year group, the increase in depth fell short of significance, most likely because of low power. Vaccine-associated CD4 TCRs spanned the whole spike protein, with dominant responses in regions 160-218 and 743-854. Conclusions about previously exposed vaccinees are limited, since just six AZD1222 recipients were seropositive for SARS-CoV-2 at baseline. Participants were mostly white British, with more females than males. The authors suggested clonal diversity may have been underestimated.

According to the study, the label for this sample's time point signals: baseline before first vaccination. Vaccinee samples came from UK trials COV001 and COV002, including a single-blind randomized controlled phase 2/3 trial of AZD1222 (ChAdOx1 nCoV-19) in healthy adults. Trial participant PBMC samples were collected at day 0 and day 28 after the second dose for TCRbeta chain sequencing. The CDR3 regions of human TCRbeta chains were subjected to immunosequencing. On the authors' methods: TCRs in the repertoires were matched against a reference library of SARS-CoV-2-specific TCRs that had been generated with the MIRA antigen-specificity platform. Breadth meant the fraction of unique TCRs that were SARS-CoV-2-associated, whereas depth meant the fraction of total T cells that were SARS-CoV-2-associated. Using the MIRA data, each spike-specific TCR was assigned both to the spike region to which the TCR was reactive and to a CD4 or CD8 class. Log10-transformed breadth and depth values were compared by one-way ANOVA with Sidak's multiple comparisons tests. TCRdb provides this immuneACCESS table in a form limited to in-frame rearrangements. Some clones are lacking; in checked studies, under half of them reflect an unresolved V gene, and why the rest are absent is not known. That table supplies the V and J calls and clone size; D and trimming were determined from the DNA. This sample has approximately 97,000 clones in its table, and 91% of those were observed once. The ten top clones hold 7.5% of the sample.

The sequence derives from an adult in good health. The source was peripheral blood, collected on day 0 of AZD1222 vaccination. The V and J genes are TRBV5-1 and TRBJ2-7, with TRBD1 tentatively as D gene (5 bases match). The CDR3 loop reads CASSWRQSYEQYF. The DNA reads as follows: TGCGCCAGCAGCTGGAGACAGAGCTACGAGCAGTACTTC. The CDR3 plus the reference TRBV5-1 and TRBJ2-7 genes for the other parts give the full variable domain: KAGVTQTPRYLIKTRGQQVTLSCSPISGHRSVSWYQQTPGQGLQFLFEYFSETQRNKGNFPGRFSGRQFSNSRSEMNVSTLELGDSALYLCASSWRQSYEQYFGPGTRLTVT.